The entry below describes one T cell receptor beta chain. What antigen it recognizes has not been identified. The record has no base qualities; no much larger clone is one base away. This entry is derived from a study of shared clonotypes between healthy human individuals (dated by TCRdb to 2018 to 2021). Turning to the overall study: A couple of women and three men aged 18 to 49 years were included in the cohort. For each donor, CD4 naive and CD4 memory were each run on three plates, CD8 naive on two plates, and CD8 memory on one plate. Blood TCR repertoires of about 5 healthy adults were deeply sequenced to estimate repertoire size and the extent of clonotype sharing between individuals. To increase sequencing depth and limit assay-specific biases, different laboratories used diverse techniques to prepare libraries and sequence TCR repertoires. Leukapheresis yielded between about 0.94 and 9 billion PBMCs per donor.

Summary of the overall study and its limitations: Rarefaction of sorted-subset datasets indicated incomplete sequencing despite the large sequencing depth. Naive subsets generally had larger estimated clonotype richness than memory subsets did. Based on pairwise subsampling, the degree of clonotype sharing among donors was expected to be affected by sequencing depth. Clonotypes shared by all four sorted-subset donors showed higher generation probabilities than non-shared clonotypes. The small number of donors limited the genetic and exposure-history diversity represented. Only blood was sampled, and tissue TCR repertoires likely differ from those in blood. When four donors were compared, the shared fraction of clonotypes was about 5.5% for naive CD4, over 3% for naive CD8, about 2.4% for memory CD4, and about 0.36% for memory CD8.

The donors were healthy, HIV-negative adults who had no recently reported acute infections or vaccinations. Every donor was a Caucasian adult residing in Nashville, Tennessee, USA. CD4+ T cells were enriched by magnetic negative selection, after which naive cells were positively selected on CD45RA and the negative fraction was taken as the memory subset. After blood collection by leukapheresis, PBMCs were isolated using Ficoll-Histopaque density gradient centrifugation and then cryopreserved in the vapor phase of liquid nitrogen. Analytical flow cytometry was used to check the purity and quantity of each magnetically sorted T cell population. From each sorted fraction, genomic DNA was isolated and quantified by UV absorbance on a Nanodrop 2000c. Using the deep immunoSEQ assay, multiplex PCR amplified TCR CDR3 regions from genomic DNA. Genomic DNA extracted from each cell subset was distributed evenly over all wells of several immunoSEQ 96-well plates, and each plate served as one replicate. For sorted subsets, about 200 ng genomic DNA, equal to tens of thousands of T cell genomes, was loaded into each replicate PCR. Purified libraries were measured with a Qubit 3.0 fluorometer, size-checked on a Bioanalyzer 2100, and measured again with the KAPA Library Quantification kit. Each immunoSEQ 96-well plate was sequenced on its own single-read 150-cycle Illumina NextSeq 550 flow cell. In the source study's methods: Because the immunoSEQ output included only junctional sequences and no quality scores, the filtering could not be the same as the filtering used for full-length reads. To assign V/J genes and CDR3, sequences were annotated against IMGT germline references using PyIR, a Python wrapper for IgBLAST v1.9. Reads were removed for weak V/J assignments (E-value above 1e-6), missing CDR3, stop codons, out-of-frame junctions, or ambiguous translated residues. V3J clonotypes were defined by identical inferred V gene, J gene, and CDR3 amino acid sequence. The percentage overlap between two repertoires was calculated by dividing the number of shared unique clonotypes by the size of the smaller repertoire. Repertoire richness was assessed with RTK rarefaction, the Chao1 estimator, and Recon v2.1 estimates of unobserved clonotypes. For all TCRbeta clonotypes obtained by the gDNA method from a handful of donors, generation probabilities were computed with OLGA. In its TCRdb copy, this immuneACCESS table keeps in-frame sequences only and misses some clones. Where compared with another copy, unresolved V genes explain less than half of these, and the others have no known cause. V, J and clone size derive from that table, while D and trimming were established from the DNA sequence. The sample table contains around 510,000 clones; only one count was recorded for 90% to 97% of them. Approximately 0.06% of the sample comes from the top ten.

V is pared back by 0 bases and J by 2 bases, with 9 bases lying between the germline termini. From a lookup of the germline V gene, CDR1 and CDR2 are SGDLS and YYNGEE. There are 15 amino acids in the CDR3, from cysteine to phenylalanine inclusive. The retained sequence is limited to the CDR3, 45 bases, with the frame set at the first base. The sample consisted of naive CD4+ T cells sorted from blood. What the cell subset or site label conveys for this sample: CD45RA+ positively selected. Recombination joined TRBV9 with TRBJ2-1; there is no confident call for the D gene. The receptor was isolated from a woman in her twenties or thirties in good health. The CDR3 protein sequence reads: CASSVAGDAYNEQFF. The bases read TGTGCCAGCAGCGTAGCAGGCGACGCCTACAATGAGCAGTTCTTC.